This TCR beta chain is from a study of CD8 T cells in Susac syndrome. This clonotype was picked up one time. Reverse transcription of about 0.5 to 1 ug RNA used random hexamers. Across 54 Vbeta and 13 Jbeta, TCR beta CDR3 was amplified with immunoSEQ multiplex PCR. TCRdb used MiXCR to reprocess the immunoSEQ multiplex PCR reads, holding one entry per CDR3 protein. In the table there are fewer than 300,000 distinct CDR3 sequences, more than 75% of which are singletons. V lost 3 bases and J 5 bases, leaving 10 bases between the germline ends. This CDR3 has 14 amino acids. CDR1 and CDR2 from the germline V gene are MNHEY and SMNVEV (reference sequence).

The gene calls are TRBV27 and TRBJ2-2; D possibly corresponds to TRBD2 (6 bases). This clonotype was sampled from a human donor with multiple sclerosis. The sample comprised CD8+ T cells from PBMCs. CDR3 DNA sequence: TGTGCCAGCAGTTTCGGGGGTCCGACCGGGGAGCTGTTTTTT. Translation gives CASSFGGPTGELFF.